These 22 T cell receptor beta chains share one sample of origin, sequenced in a study of blood T cells in healthy people across ages. With a J-beta primer mix and a sample-barcoded 5' primer, a second PCR ran about 7 to 11 cycles. TCRdb processed the 5' RACE reads anew with MiXCR; each CDR3 protein has one entry. The sample lists hundreds of thousands of distinct CDR3 sequences; about 42% were seen once. Sequenced sample: blood. The receptor source for this set is a woman aged 55 to 70 in good health.

A few counts support this clonotype. V is TRBV10-3 and J is TRBJ1-1; D remains ambiguous. The germline V gene has CDR1 ENHRY and CDR2 SYGVKD. The length of the CDR3 is 13 residues. Trimming shortened V by 4 bases and J by 1 base, and 7 bases separated the two germline ends. The CDR3: CAISVSENTEAFF. The CDR3 bases are TGTGCCATCAGTGTTTCGGAGAACACTGAAGCTTTCTTT.

This clonotype was seen a few times. V and J are TRBV11-3 and TRBJ2-4; D remains ambiguous. The DNA end favors TRBJ2-7, so the J call may be wrong. Per germline, CDR1 SGHNT and CDR2 YENEEA. This CDR3 spans 13 amino acids. The CDR3 DNA reads TGTGCCAGCAGCTTAGATCGGTTGAACGAGCAGTACTTC. This translates into CASSLDRLNEQYF.

As DNA, the CDR3 is TGCAGTGCTAGAGAAGACACCGGGGAGCTGTTTTTT. Protein sequence: CSAREDTGELFF. The gene calls are TRBV20-1 and TRBJ2-2; the D is unclear. The V end was cut by 0 bases, the J end by 3 bases, with 2 bases between. The CDR3 sequence is 12 residues long. Germline V lookup: CDR1 DFQATT, CDR2 SNEGSKA (reference sequence).

V and J are TRBV7-2 and TRBJ2-3; D may be TRBD1 or TRBD2 (6 bases each). The CDR3 is made up of 16 amino acids. Germline V gene data show CDR1 as SGHTA and CDR2 as FQGNSA. Deletions cut 2 bases from V and 6 bases from J, with 18 bases between. CDR3 amino acids: CASSLYRSGAGDTQYF. The CDR3 region has the DNA TGTGCCAGCAGCTTATATAGGTCGGGGGCTGGGGATACGCAGTATTTT.

The CDR3 region is CASSFRTGGYGYTF. CDR3 sequence (DNA): TGTGCCAGCAGTTTCAGGACAGGGGGCTATGGCTACACCTTC. The chain has TRBV12-3 or TRBV12-4 and TRBJ1-2; 10 bases are shared with TRBD1. This CDR3 has 14 amino acids. After removal of 3 bases from V and 4 bases from J, the junction contained 2 bases not matched to a gene.

This sequence joins TRBV2 and TRBJ2-5; TRBD2 is a possible D gene (5 bases). Germline V gene data show CDR1 as SNHLY and CDR2 as FYNNEI. The CDR3 has 12 residues. V was clipped by 6 bases and J by 4 bases, with 9 bases between them. This CDR3 reads CASRAGAETQYF. The CDR3 DNA reads TGTGCCAGCAGGGCGGGTGCAGAGACCCAGTACTTC. Together with reference TRBV2 and TRBJ2-5, the CDR3 gives the full variable domain: EPEVTQTPSHQVTQMGQEVILRCVPISNHLYFYWYRQILGQKVEFLVSFYNNEISEKSEIFDDQFSVERPDGSNFTLKIRSTKLEDSAMYFCASRAGAETQYFGPGTRLLVL.

V gene TRBV19 combines with J gene TRBJ2-5; 10 nucleotides match TRBD2. Germline lookup yields CDR1 LNHDA and CDR2 SQIVND (reference sequence). With V trimmed by 4 bases and J by 11 bases, 19 bases remained unmatched. The CDR3 spans 17 residues. This chain's CDR3 is CASSTQGLATTYNEQYF. DNA of the CDR3: TGTGCCAGTAGTACCCAGGGACTAGCGACAACCTACAATGAGCAGTACTTC.

This clonotype has a single count. The chain has TRBV3-1 and TRBJ1-1; the D gene is possibly TRBD1 (5 bases). Trimming removed 4 bases at V and 1 base at J, with 16 bases between. CDR1 and CDR2 from the germline V gene are LGHDT and YNNKEL (reference sequence). The CDR3 totals 16 residues. In DNA form, the CDR3 reads TGTGCCAGCAGCCCTCGGGACGGGGGAGCGAACACTGAAGCTTTCTTT. Translating gives CASSPRDGGANTEAFF.

This clonotype occurred once. A much more abundant neighbour one base away suggests this may be a read error. This chain connects TRBV29-1 to TRBJ2-5; D unresolved. The DNA end lines up better with TRBJ2-1; the J call may be wrong. The CDR3 runs 13 residues. CDR1 SQVTM and CDR2 ANQGSEA come from the germline V gene. For the CDR3, the DNA is TGCAGCGTTTGGACCTATTCCCAAGAGACCCAGTTCTTC. Translating it yields CSVWTYSQETQFF.

The chain uses TRBV7-6 and TRBJ2-5, with 9 bases fitting TRBD2. This CDR3 is 16 amino acids long. Germline CDR1 reads SGHVS; CDR2 reads FNYEAQ. The junction had 8 bases not matched to a gene; V was cut back by 2 bases and J by 4 bases. CDR3 sequence reads: CASSLLGGGAAETQYF. The DNA of the CDR3 is TGTGCCAGCAGCTTACTGGGCGGGGGGGCCGCAGAGACCCAGTACTTC.

This chain links TRBV12-3 or TRBV12-4 with TRBJ2-3; no reliable D call. The germline V and J ends were trimmed by 5 bases and 6 bases, with 15 bases remaining between them. The length of the CDR3 is 14 residues. CDR3 loop: CASSLGSGVDTQYF. CDR3 nucleotides: TGTGCCAGCAGTCTAGGGTCGGGTGTCGATACGCAGTATTTT.

The chain employs TRBV2 and TRBJ1-2; the D is unclear. Germline-derived CDR1 and CDR2 are SNHLY and FYNNEI. The CDR3 extends over 16 amino acids. The V gene lost 6 bases and the J gene lost 8 bases, with 25 bases spanning the gap. Written as DNA, the CDR3 is TGTGCCAGCAGGGTGACGAGGGCGATTGGTGGAGGCGGCTACACCTTC. Translation gives CASRVTRAIGGGGYTF.

This clonotype has at least ten counts. This chain connects TRBV6-5 to TRBJ2-5, with TRBD1 matching over 8 bases. This CDR3 region has 15 residues. Trimming cost V 3 bases and J 4 bases; bases outside gene matches: 7. Looked up from germline, CDR1 is MNHEY and CDR2 is SVGAGI. CDR3 residues: CASSYTGQGLETQYF. The CDR3 coding sequence is TGTGCCAGCAGTTATACCGGACAGGGATTAGAGACCCAGTACTTC.

The chain uses TRBV11-2 and TRBJ2-1, with TRBD1 matching over 9 bases. The J call may be incorrect, as the DNA end agrees better with TRBJ2-7. The CDR3 is 16 residues long. Germline assignment: CDR1 SGHAT and CDR2 FQNNGV. The CDR3, as DNA: TGTGCCAGCAGCCTGACCGGGGACAGGGTAATCAATGAGCAGTACTTC. As protein: CASSLTGDRVINEQYF.

The chain recombines TRBV20-1 with TRBJ2-6; the D call may be TRBD1 or TRBD2 (5 bases each). Germline V gene sequence: CDR1 DFQATT, CDR2 SNEGSKA (reference sequence). The CDR3 has 13 residues. Trimming cost V 5 bases and J 2 bases, with 7 bases left between them. The CDR3 region has the DNA TGCAGTGCTCGGGGCCCTGGGGCCAACGTCCTGACTTTC. Its translation is CSARGPGANVLTF.

The chain has TRBV29-1 and TRBJ2-5; TRBD1 aligns across 7 bases. This CDR3 has 12 residues. Looked up from germline, CDR1 is SQVTM and CDR2 is ANQGSEA. Trimming cost V 6 bases and J 5 bases; bases outside gene matches: 6. CDR3 coding DNA: TGCAGCGTGGAGACAGGGCCGGAGACCCAGTACTTC. It yields the protein CSVETGPETQYF.

As concerns this clonotype: A read error is possible here, since a much larger clone lies one base away. This chain joins TRBV7-2 and TRBJ2-7, with D uncertain. The CDR3 is 13 residues long. The germline V gene has CDR1 SGHTA and CDR2 FQGNSA. The CDR3 reads CVSSLTPSYEQYF. CDR3 DNA sequence: TGTGTCAGCAGCCTGACCCCCTCCTACGAGCAGTACTTC.

This clonotype was found a few times. A much larger clone lies one base from this, so it may be a read error. The chain employs TRBV25-1 and TRBJ2-1; D not certain. The last part of the DNA fits TRBJ2-7 better; the J call may be wrong. The CDR3 spans 15 residues. Germline CDR1 and CDR2: MGHDK and SYGVNS. For the CDR3, the DNA is TGTGCCAGCAGTTTCCAGGTAATATTTTACAATGAGCAGTACTTC. Amino acids: CASSFQVIFYNEQYF.

This clonotype was detected ten times or more. V and J are TRBV7-3 and TRBJ2-3, with 8 positions matching TRBD1. CDR1 is SGHTA and CDR2 is FQGTGA in the germline V gene. This CDR3 spans 15 amino acids. Trimming took 5 bases from V and 5 from J; bases not matched to a gene: 9. CDR3 coding DNA: TGTGCCAGCAGCCCCTCGACAGGGGCTGGAGATACGCAGTATTTT. The encoded protein is CASSPSTGAGDTQYF.

The rearrangement links TRBV11-2 to TRBJ2-2, with D perhaps matching TRBD2 (6 bases). Germline V gives CDR1 SGHAT, CDR2 FQNNGV. The CDR3 runs to 15 residues. With 5 bases removed from V and 3 bases from J, the gap between germline ends came to 13 bases. The CDR3 loop reads CASSQNTGDTGELFF. In DNA form, the CDR3 reads TGTGCCAGCAGCCAGAACACGGGGGACACCGGGGAGCTGTTTTTT. The variable domain in full, completed from reference TRBV11-2 and TRBJ2-2, reads EAGVAQSPRYKIIEKRQSVAFWCNPISGHATLYWYQQILGQGPKLLIQFQNNGVVDDSQLPKDRFSAERLKGVDSTLKIQPAKLEDSAVYLCASSQNTGDTGELFFGEGSRLTVL.

The rearrangement joins TRBV6-6 to TRBJ2-7; D remains ambiguous. V dropped 8 bases and J dropped 2 bases, with 13 bases sitting between them. The CDR3 consists of 13 residues. The germline V gene encodes CDR1 MNHNY and CDR2 SVGAGI (reference sequence). CDR3 bases: TGTGCCAGCCGTCCTGGACCGACCTACGAGCAGTACTTC. Protein sequence: CASRPGPTYEQYF.

The V and J genes are TRBV2 and TRBJ2-1; TRBD1 agrees at 8 bases. This CDR3 is 16 amino acids long. CDR1 is SNHLY and CDR2 is FYNNEI in the germline V gene. V dropped 3 bases and J dropped 9; count of bases not matched to a gene: 13. CDR3 in DNA: TGTGCCAGCAGTGATGGAAGAGACAGGGGCGTCAGTGAGCAGTTCTTC. Translation gives CASSDGRDRGVSEQFF.